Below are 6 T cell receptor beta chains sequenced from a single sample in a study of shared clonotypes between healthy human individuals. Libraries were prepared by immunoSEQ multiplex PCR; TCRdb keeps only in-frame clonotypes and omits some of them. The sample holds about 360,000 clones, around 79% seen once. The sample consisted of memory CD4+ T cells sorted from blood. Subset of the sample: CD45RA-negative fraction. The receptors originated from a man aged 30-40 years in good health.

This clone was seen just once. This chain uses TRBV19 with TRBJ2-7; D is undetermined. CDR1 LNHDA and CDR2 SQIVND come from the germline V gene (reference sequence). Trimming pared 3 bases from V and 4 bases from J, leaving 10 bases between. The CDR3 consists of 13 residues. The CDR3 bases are TGTGCCAGTAGTATCTTATTAGGGTACGAGCAGTACTTC. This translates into CASSILLGYEQYF. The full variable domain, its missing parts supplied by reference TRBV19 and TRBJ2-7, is DGGITQSPKYLFRKEGQNVTLSCEQNLNHDAMYWYRQDPGQGLRLIYYSQIVNDFQKGDIAEGYSVSREKKESFPLTVTSAQKNPTAFYLCASSILLGYEQYFGPGTRLTVT.

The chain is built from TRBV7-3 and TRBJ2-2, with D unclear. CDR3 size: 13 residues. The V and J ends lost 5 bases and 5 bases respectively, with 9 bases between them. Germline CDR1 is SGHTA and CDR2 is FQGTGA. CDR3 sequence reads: CASSPRGTGELFF. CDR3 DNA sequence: TGTGCCAGCAGCCCCCGAGGAACCGGGGAGCTGTTTTTT.

The CDR3 DNA sequence: TGTGCCAGCTCACTCGGCAGGGCACAGCCCCAGCATTTT. This translates into CASSLGRAQPQHF. This sequence joins TRBV18 and TRBJ1-5; tentative D call: TRBD1 (5 bases). The V end was cut by 4 bases, the J end by 7 bases, with 11 bases between. The length of the CDR3 is 13 residues. Germline values: CDR1 KGHSH, CDR2 LQKENI. Using reference TRBV18 and TRBJ1-5 for the parts outside the CDR3, the full variable domain is NAGVMQNPRHLVRRRGQEARLRCSPMKGHSHVYWYRQLPEEGLKFMVYLQKENIIDESGMPKERFSAEFPKEGPSILRIQQVVRGDSAAYFCASSLGRAQPQHFGDGTRLSIL.

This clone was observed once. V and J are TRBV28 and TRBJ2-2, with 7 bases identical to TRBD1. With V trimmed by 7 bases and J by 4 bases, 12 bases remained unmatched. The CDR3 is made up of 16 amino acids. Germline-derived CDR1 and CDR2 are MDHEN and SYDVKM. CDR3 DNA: TGTGCCAGCATGGATAACAGGGGAATGGCCACCGGGGAGCTGTTTTTT. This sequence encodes CASMDNRGMATGELFF.

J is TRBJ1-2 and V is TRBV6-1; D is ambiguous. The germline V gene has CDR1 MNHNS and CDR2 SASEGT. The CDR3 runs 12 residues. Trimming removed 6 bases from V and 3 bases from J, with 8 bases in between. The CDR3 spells CASREIDYGYTF. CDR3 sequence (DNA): TGTGCCAGCAGGGAAATTGACTATGGCTACACCTTC.

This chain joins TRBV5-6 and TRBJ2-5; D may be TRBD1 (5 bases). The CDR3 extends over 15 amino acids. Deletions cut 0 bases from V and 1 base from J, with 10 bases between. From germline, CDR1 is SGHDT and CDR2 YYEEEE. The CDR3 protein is CASSLVTVLQETQYF. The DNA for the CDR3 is TGTGCCAGCAGCTTGGTGACAGTACTCCAAGAGACCCAGTACTTC. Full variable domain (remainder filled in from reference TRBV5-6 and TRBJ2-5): DAGVTQSPTHLIKTRGQQVTLRCSPKSGHDTVSWYQQALGQGPQFIFQYYEEEERQRGNFPDRFSGHQFPNYSSELNVNALLLGDSALYLCASSLVTVLQETQYFGPGTRLLVL.